The clone carrying this T cell receptor beta chain was seen repeatedly, ten times or more. Its specificity is unknown. The J segment lost 1 base and the V segment lost 3 bases, leaving 1 base of the junction unmatched. The CDR3 spans 14 residues. Germline CDR1 is SGHTA and CDR2 is FQGNSA. The data are from a study of T-cell memory formation after mild COVID-19. Study-wide results and caveats: Pre-infection memory harbored some responding clones, suggesting cross-reactive memory joined. Clones from the second wave (peaking day 37) had unconfirmed SARS-CoV-2 specificity.

With constant-segment primers, 5'RACE yielded cDNA libraries of TCR alpha and TCR beta that carried sample barcodes and UMIs. TCRdb called the 5' RACE reads again in MiXCR, with one record for every CDR3 protein. Of about 110,000 distinct CDR3 sequences listed, roughly a sixth were seen once; the top ten hold approximately 5.1%. This chain joins TRBV7-2 and TRBJ2-3, with 7 bases that match TRBD1. The origin of this receptor is a man between 18 and 29 years old who had mild COVID-19 (a few samples of this study predate the infection). Cell type and time point are not known. The source material was PBMCs or a T cell subset sorted from them (not recorded which). The CDR3 loop reads CASSFGQGTDTQYF. In DNA, the CDR3 is TGTGCCAGCAGCTTCGGACAGGGCACAGATACGCAGTATTTT.